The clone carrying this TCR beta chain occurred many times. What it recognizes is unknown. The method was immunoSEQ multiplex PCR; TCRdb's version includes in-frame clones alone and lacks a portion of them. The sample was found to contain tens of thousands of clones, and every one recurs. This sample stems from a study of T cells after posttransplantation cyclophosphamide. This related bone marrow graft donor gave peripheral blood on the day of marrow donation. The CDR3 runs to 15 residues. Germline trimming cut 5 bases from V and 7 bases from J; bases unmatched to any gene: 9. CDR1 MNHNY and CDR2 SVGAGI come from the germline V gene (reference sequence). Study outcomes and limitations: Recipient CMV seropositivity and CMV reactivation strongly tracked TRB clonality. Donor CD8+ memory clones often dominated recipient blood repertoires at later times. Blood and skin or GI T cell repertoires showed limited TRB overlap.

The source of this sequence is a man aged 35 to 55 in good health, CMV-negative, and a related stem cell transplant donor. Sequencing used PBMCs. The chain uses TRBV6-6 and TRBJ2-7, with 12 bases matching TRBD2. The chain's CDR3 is CASSPTSGGSGEQYF. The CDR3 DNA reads TGTGCCAGCAGTCCAACTAGCGGGGGGTCGGGAGAGCAGTACTTC.